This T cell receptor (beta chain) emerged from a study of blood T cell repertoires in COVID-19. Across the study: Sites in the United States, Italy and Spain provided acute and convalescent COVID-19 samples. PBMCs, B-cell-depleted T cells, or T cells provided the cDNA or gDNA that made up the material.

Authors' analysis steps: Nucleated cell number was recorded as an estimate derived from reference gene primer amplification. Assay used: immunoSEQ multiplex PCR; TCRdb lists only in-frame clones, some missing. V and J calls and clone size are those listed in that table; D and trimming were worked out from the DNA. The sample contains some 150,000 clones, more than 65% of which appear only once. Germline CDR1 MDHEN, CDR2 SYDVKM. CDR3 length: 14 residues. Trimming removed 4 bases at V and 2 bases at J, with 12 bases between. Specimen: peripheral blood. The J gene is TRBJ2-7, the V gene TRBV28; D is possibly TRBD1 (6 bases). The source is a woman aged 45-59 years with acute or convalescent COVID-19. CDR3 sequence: CASSSGTPTYEQYF. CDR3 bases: TGTGCCAGCAGTTCCGGGACACCAACCTACGAGCAGTACTTC.